The clone carrying this TCR beta chain appeared a few times. Its specificity is not known. The sample originates from a study of response to subunit inactivated influenza vaccine. TCRdb passed the RT-PCR reads through MiXCR, listing each CDR3 protein once. The sample yields 590,000 or so distinct CDR3 sequences, about 15% seen once. CDR1 is SNHLY and CDR2 is FYNNEI in the germline V gene. This CDR3 spans 12 amino acids. With 4 bases removed from V and 8 bases from J, the gap between germline ends came to 8 bases. Study-wide results and caveats: After each seasonal influenza vaccination, few new T cells are recruited, the authors suggested.

The chain employs TRBV2 and TRBJ1-4; D is perhaps TRBD1 (5 bases). The sequencing used PBMCs from blood, collected roughly 2 weeks before vaccination. This receptor was identified in a man aged 50-60 years who received an inactivated influenza vaccine. The CDR3 region has the DNA TGTGCCAGCAGTGTCAGGGTAGAAAAACTGTTTTTT. Amino acids: CASSVRVEKLFF. The variable domain in full, with the rest retrieved from reference TRBV2 and TRBJ1-4, is EPEVTQTPSHQVTQMGQEVILRCVPISNHLYFYWYRQILGQKVEFLVSFYNNEISEKSEIFDDQFSVERPDGSNFTLKIRSTKLEDSAMYFCASSVRVEKLFFGSGTQLSVL.